The 19 T cell receptor beta chains given below trace back to one sample, sequenced in a study of long-term antiretroviral therapy in people with HIV. Investigators performed immunoSEQ version v3.0 at survey level. Sequencing used immunoSEQ multiplex PCR; TCRdb keeps in-frame clones, though not all of them. This sample has 30,000 to 35,000 clones; approximately 74% occur once, and the top ten carry under 4%. This sample comprised unsorted PBMCs, obtained 3 years after starting antiretroviral therapy. The receptors shown here come from a man aged 45 to 65 with HIV.

The chain joins TRBV19 to TRBJ2-5, with TRBD1 identical over 11 bases. The CDR3 length is 13 residues. Germline V gene lookup returns CDR1 LNHDA and CDR2 SQIVND (reference sequence). Trimming at V came to 10 bases and at J to 5 bases, leaving 6 bases not matched to a gene. The CDR3 nucleotides read TGTGCCAACCCGGGACAGGGGGGTGAGACCCAGTACTTC. Translating it yields CANPGQGGETQYF.

The CDR3 spells CASSFTGTHEQYF. DNA for the CDR3: TGTGCCAGCAGCTTTACAGGGACGCACGAGCAGTACTTC. The rearrangement uses TRBV7-6 and TRBJ2-7; TRBD1 is a possible D gene (6 bases). Per the germline V gene, CDR1 is SGHVS and CDR2 is FNYEAQ. The ends were cut back, 3 bases at V and 5 bases at J, with 11 bases in the middle. The CDR3 sequence is 13 residues long.

The chain recombines TRBV5-1 with TRBJ2-1, with unresolved D. V dropped 0 bases and J dropped 10 bases, with 11 bases sitting between them. CDR1 is SGHRS and CDR2 is YFSETQ in the germline V gene. The CDR3 runs 13 residues. CDR3 protein: CASSLAEVGEQFF. CDR3 DNA sequence: TGCGCCAGCAGCTTGGCTGAAGTAGGCGAGCAGTTCTTC.

The chain has TRBV5-1 and TRBJ2-7; TRBD2 might be the D (5 bases). Between the trimmed V and J ends, which lost 3 bases and 2 bases, there was a span of 12 bases. The CDR3 spans 14 residues. CDR1 SGHRS and CDR2 YFSETQ come from the germline V gene. CDR3 amino acids: CASSSPMGAYEQYF. CDR3 bases: TGCGCCAGCAGCTCCCCTATGGGAGCCTACGAGCAGTACTTC.

The chain carries TRBV4-3 and TRBJ1-4, with D uncertain. The length of the CDR3 is 15 residues. The V and J ends lost 1 base and 8 bases respectively, with 14 bases between them. The germline CDR1 and CDR2 sequences are LGHNA and YSLEER. For the CDR3, the DNA is TGCGCCAGCAGCCAAGGTATTCTGAACCAAGAAAAACTGTTTTTT. This encodes CASSQGILNQEKLFF.

The CDR3 DNA follows: TGTGCCAGCAGCCCCGGACAGGGAGCTTTCTTT. Translating gives CASSPGQGAFF. This chain uses TRBV6-5 with TRBJ1-1; 8 bases are shared with TRBD1. CDR1 is MNHEY, CDR2 SVGAGI, per germline. Trimming at V came to 6 bases and at J to 10 bases, leaving 4 bases not matched to a gene. This CDR3 comprises 11 residues.

There are a few counts of this clone. V gene TRBV19 combines with J gene TRBJ1-6, with D unclear. This CDR3 comprises 14 residues. The V end was cut by 4 bases, the J end by 7 bases, with 11 bases between. Germline V gene lookup returns CDR1 LNHDA and CDR2 SQIVND (reference sequence). The CDR3 sequence: CASSTELSNSPLHF. In DNA, the CDR3 is TGTGCCAGTAGTACGGAGTTAAGCAATTCACCCCTCCACTTT.

CDR3 region: CSGGQGGPEKLFF. DNA for the CDR3: TGCAGCGGGGGACAGGGGGGACCTGAAAAACTGTTTTTT. The chain links TRBV29-1 to TRBJ1-4, with 11 bases lining up with TRBD1. CDR3 length equals 13 residues. Germline V CDR1 and CDR2: SQVTM, ANQGSEA. The J segment lost 7 bases and the V segment lost 7 bases, leaving 5 bases of the junction unmatched.

V is TRBV2 and J is TRBJ1-1, with D unresolved. Per germline, CDR1 SNHLY and CDR2 FYNNEI. The CDR3 is 14 residues long. V was pared by 4 bases and J by 2 bases, with 11 bases between. This CDR3 is CASSVAGPNTEAFF. As DNA, the CDR3 is TGTGCCAGCAGTGTGGCAGGACCTAACACTGAAGCTTTCTTT.

The chain carries TRBV7-9 and TRBJ1-6, with TRBD1 matching over 9 bases. J lost 10 bases, V lost 5 bases, and 6 bases had no gene match. Germline CDR1 is SEHNR and CDR2 is FQNEAQ (reference sequence). CDR3 length: 14 residues. The CDR3 here is CASSEQGARSPLHF. CDR3 sequence (DNA): TGTGCCAGCAGCGAACAGGGGGCTCGATCACCCCTCCACTTT.

This clone came up a few times. V and J are TRBV12-5 and TRBJ1-5; no clear D. This CDR3 is 15 amino acids long. V lost 3 bases, J lost 6 bases, and 15 bases lay in between. The V gene's germline CDR1 is LGHNT and CDR2 FRNRAP. CDR3 region: CASGFNRRARQPQHF. The CDR3 DNA follows: TGTGCTAGTGGTTTTAATCGGCGGGCACGTCAGCCCCAGCATTTT.

The chain uses TRBV7-6 and TRBJ2-1, with unresolved D. The CDR3 extends over 13 amino acids. CDR1 is SGHVS, CDR2 FNYEAQ, per germline. V lost 3 bases to trimming and J lost 4 bases, with 7 bases between them. The CDR3 protein is CASSFQQYNEQFF. DNA of the CDR3: TGTGCCAGCAGCTTCCAACAATACAATGAGCAGTTCTTC.

CDR3 bases: TGTGCCAGCAGCTTACCGGGACAATCTTCCCTCGAGCAGTACTTC. Protein sequence: CASSLPGQSSLEQYF. The gene calls are TRBV5-4 and TRBJ2-7, with TRBD1 as a possible D gene (6 bases). This CDR3 region has 15 residues. V shed 2 bases and J shed 6 bases, with 18 bases lying between them. Looked up from germline, CDR1 is SGHNT and CDR2 is YYREEE (reference sequence).

This clone was recorded a few times. The rearrangement links TRBV18 to TRBJ1-2, with D maybe TRBD1 (5 bases). The length of the CDR3 is 15 residues. The ends were cut back, 4 bases at V and 7 bases at J, with 19 bases in the middle. CDR1 and CDR2 from the germline V gene are KGHSH and LQKENI. This chain's CDR3 is CASSHSGGLHFGYTF. CDR3 DNA: TGTGCCAGCTCACATTCTGGGGGTCTTCACTTTGGCTACACCTTC. Together with reference TRBV18 and TRBJ1-2, the CDR3 gives the full variable domain: NAGVMQNPRHLVRRRGQEARLRCSPMKGHSHVYWYRQLPEEGLKFMVYLQKENIIDESGMPKERFSAEFPKEGPSILRIQQVVRGDSAAYFCASSHSGGLHFGYTFGSGTRLTVV.

The DNA for the CDR3 is TGTGCCACCAGCCTTGGGACTACCCGTAACACAGATACGCAGTATTTT. Translated: CATSLGTTRNTDTQYF. The J gene is TRBJ2-3, the V gene TRBV15, with 7 bases that match TRBD2. With V trimmed by 5 bases and J by 2 bases, 10 bases remained unmatched. The V gene's germline CDR1 is LNHNV and CDR2 YYDKDF (reference sequence). The CDR3 runs to 16 residues.

This sequence joins TRBV18 and TRBJ2-7; no clear D gene. CDR1 KGHSH and CDR2 LQKENI come from the germline V gene. The CDR3 has 14 amino acids. V was pared by 3 bases and J by 0 bases, with 9 bases between. The CDR3 reads CASSPIQDSYEQYF. CDR3 DNA sequence: TGTGCCAGCTCACCGATCCAGGACTCCTACGAGCAGTACTTC.

J is TRBJ1-2 and V is TRBV7-2, with unresolved D. The CDR3 covers 13 residues. V lost 5 bases and J 4 bases, leaving 11 bases between the germline ends. Germline CDR1 and CDR2: SGHTA and FQGNSA. CDR3 in DNA: TGTGCCAGCAGCGTTAGCCGGGTCTATGGCTACACCTTC. Residues: CASSVSRVYGYTF.

The table lists this clone with a few counts. J is TRBJ2-7 and V is TRBV6-5; either TRBD1 or TRBD2 may supply D (5 bases each). The CDR3 is 13 amino acids. V lost 6 bases and J lost 2, with 11 bases in between. The germline V gene encodes CDR1 MNHEY and CDR2 SVGAGI. The CDR3 nucleotides are TGTGCCAGCAGCACGGGACCCACCTACGAGCAGTACTTC. Translating it yields CASSTGPTYEQYF.

The CDR3, as DNA: TGCAGCGTTGAACCCCAAGAGACCCAGTACTTC. This codes for CSVEPQETQYF. The chain uses TRBV29-1 and TRBJ2-5; D gene uncertain. The CDR3 consists of 11 residues. The germline V and J ends were trimmed by 2 bases and 1 base, with 2 bases remaining between them. Germline V lookup: CDR1 SQVTM, CDR2 ANQGSEA.